These 2 T cell receptor beta chains were all obtained from the same sample, sequenced in a study of low-dose radiotherapy and immunotherapy resistance in tumors. As for time point: before trial treatment. TRAV- and TRBV-specific primers primed first-strand cDNA, covering alpha and beta chains. Both a constant-region primer and a V-primer adapter served to amplify TCRs across approximately 19 PCR cycles. TCRdb re-analysed the reads in MiXCR, keeping a single row per CDR3 protein. Of about 60,000 distinct CDR3 sequences in the sample, about 25% are singletons; the top ten hold under 6.5%. Sequenced here: PBMCs, sampled before treatment. Receptors were obtained from a male donor with prostate cancer.

J is TRBJ1-2 and V is TRBV30; D gene uncertain. This CDR3 region has 12 residues. Germline CDR1 GTSNPN, CDR2 SVGIG (reference sequence). With 3 bases removed from V and 7 bases from J, the gap between germline ends came to 12 bases. The CDR3 protein is CAWRQSGFGYTF. CDR3 coding DNA: TGTGCCTGGAGGCAAAGCGGTTTTGGCTACACCTTC.

This clonotype has at least ten counts. The rearrangement uses TRBV20-1 and TRBJ2-3; no clear D gene. The V gene lost 5 bases and the J gene lost 3 bases, with 3 bases spanning the gap. The CDR3 has 10 residues. Germline-derived CDR1 and CDR2 are DFQATT and SNEGSKA (reference sequence). The CDR3 DNA follows: TGCAGTGCTGTGACAGATACGCAGTATTTT. Its translation: CSAVTDTQYF.